The 11 T cell receptor beta chains below come from one sample, sequenced in a study of T cells in Graves' hyperthyroidism and ophthalmopathy. It was RNA transcripts that yielded the amplified TCR beta CDR3 regions. Using the HTBI primer set, a first-round RT-PCR was run on the TCR CDR3. TCRdb processed the multiplex PCR reads anew with MiXCR; each CDR3 protein has one entry. The sample yields 600,000 to 700,000 distinct CDR3 sequences, over 12% seen once. The sequencing input was blood. These receptor sequences come from a middle-aged woman with Graves' ophthalmopathy.

This clonotype was recorded at least ten times. V usage is TRBV19 and J usage is TRBJ1-2, with D unresolved. The V and J ends lost 8 bases and 4 bases respectively, with 17 bases between them. Germline CDR1 is LNHDA and CDR2 is SQIVND (reference sequence). The CDR3 covers 14 residues. The CDR3 nucleotides are TGTGCCAGTTCGTTCGGCCCTCCGGTCTATGGCTACACCTTC. This gives the protein CASSFGPPVYGYTF. Using reference TRBV19 and TRBJ1-2 for the parts outside the CDR3, the full variable domain is DGGITQSPKYLFRKEGQNVTLSCEQNLNHDAMYWYRQDPGQGLRLIYYSQIVNDFQKGDIAEGYSVSREKKESFPLTVTSAQKNPTAFYLCASSFGPPVYGYTFGSGTRLTVV.

This clonotype has a count of ten or more. The J gene is TRBJ1-2, the V gene TRBV28, with 10 bases lining up with TRBD1. The V segment lost 5 bases and the J segment 5 bases; nucleotides outside the gene matches: 5. CDR1 is MDHEN, CDR2 SYDVKM, per germline. This CDR3 region has 14 residues. The CDR3 sequence: CASSPDRGMYGYTF. DNA for the CDR3: TGTGCCAGCAGTCCGGACAGGGGGATGTATGGCTACACCTTC.

This clonotype was counted many times. The chain uses TRBV9 and TRBJ2-5; the match to TRBD1 covers 11 bases. This CDR3 is built from 16 residues. Germline-derived CDR1 and CDR2 are SGDLS and YYNGEE. V was pared by 4 bases and J by 5 bases, with 10 bases of the junction left unmatched. In DNA form, the CDR3 reads TGTGCCAGCAGCCCTCCGGGACAGGGGGGCTGGGAGACCCAGTACTTC. Amino acid sequence: CASSPPGQGGWETQYF.

This clonotype was counted a few times. The rearrangement links TRBV14 to TRBJ1-1; 7 bases are shared with TRBD1. V was pared by 4 bases and J by 3 bases, with 11 bases of the junction left unmatched. This CDR3 has 16 residues. The germline V gene encodes CDR1 SGHDN and CDR2 FVKESK. The CDR3 protein is CASSPFATGSYTEAFF. CDR3 bases: TGTGCCAGCAGCCCCTTCGCGACAGGGAGTTACACTGAAGCTTTCTTT.

This clonotype was recorded many times. The chain carries TRBV20-1 and TRBJ2-7; D is unclear. V lost 5 bases and J 3 bases, leaving 11 bases between the germline ends. Germline V gives CDR1 DFQATT, CDR2 SNEGSKA (reference sequence). The CDR3 is 12 amino acids. CDR3 nucleotide sequence: TGCAGTGCTCAAGAGTTAGTCTACGAGCAGTACTTC. Amino acids: CSAQELVYEQYF.

The V gene is TRBV6-2 or TRBV6-3, the J gene TRBJ2-6; 7 nucleotides agree with TRBD1. V lost 6 bases to trimming and J lost 0 bases; unmatched junction nucleotides: 20. The CDR3 covers 21 residues. Germline CDR1 and CDR2: MNHEY and SVGEGT. CDR3 coding DNA: TGTGCCAGCAGGTACCCCCGCGCTCGGGACAGCGCATTCTCTGGGGCCAACGTCCTGACTTTC. Encoded protein: CASRYPRARDSAFSGANVLTF.

At least ten counts were recorded for this clonotype. This chain links TRBV6-2 or TRBV6-3 with TRBJ2-7; 13 positions agree with TRBD2. Per the germline V gene, CDR1 is MNHEY and CDR2 is SVGEGT. J gave up 4 bases and V 0 bases, and 15 bases lay outside the gene matches. This CDR3 is 20 amino acids long. CDR3 in amino acids: CASSYSSGGRKTSGRYEQYF. The CDR3 DNA reads TGTGCCAGCAGTTACTCGTCCGGGGGGCGCAAGACTAGCGGGAGGTACGAGCAGTACTTC.

This clonotype was seen at least ten times. The V call is TRBV6-5, the J call TRBJ1-2; D not resolved. The CDR3 is 16 residues long. Trimming took 0 bases from V and 1 from J, leaving 12 bases between them. The V gene's germline CDR1 is MNHEY and CDR2 SVGAGI. The CDR3 protein is CASSYSREKFNYGYTF. The CDR3 bases are TGTGCCAGCAGTTACTCGCGGGAGAAATTTAACTATGGCTACACCTTC.

This clonotype was counted many times. Here the CDR3 reads CASSFRTGANTEAFF. The DNA for the CDR3 is TGTGCCAGCAGCTTTAGGACAGGGGCGAACACTGAAGCTTTCTTT. The chain carries TRBV12-3 or TRBV12-4 and TRBJ1-1; 9 bases line up with TRBD1. V was pared by 6 bases and J by 1 base, with 6 bases of the junction left unmatched. There are 15 residues in the CDR3.

This clonotype was observed many times. The CDR3 protein is CAISVSGSYEQYF. As DNA, the CDR3 is TGTGCCATCAGTGTTTCAGGAAGCTACGAGCAGTACTTC. V is TRBV10-3 and J is TRBJ2-7; no clear D. Trimming removed 4 bases from V and 3 bases from J, with 10 bases in between. The CDR3 length is 13 residues. Per germline, CDR1 ENHRY and CDR2 SYGVKD.

CDR3 sequence reads: CASSQHPDWGYTF. CDR3 sequence (DNA): TGTGCCAGCAGCCAACACCCCGACTGGGGCTACACCTTC. The rearrangement uses TRBV14 and TRBJ1-2, with unresolved D. The V gene lost 2 bases and the J gene lost 8 bases, with 12 bases spanning the gap. Germline CDR1 is SGHDN and CDR2 is FVKESK. The CDR3 runs to 13 residues.